The 28 T cell receptor beta chains in this list originate from one sample, sequenced in a study of T cells in Graves' hyperthyroidism and ophthalmopathy. TCR beta CDR3 sequences were amplified from RNA transcripts. A first-round RT-PCR of the TCR CDR3 used the HTBI primer set. TCRdb re-called the multiplex PCR reads with MiXCR, one entry per CDR3 protein. Here the sample spans roughly 600,000 distinct CDR3 sequences, roughly 15% being singletons. Material for sequencing was blood. These receptors all come from a woman aged 45-59 years with Graves' ophthalmopathy.

The chain combines TRBV20-1 with TRBJ2-2, with D uncertain. Trimming pared 0 bases from V and 2 bases from J, leaving 10 bases between. The length of the CDR3 is 15 residues. Germline V gene sequence: CDR1 DFQATT, CDR2 SNEGSKA (reference sequence). The CDR3 nucleotides are TGCAGTGCTAGAGATGCGCCAGTAAACACCGGGGAGCTGTTTTTT. Translation: CSARDAPVNTGELFF.

The V gene is TRBV5-1, the J gene TRBJ2-3; 8 nucleotides align to TRBD1. The length of the CDR3 is 15 residues. The trim removed 3 bases at V and 2 bases at J, leaving 5 bases unmatched. CDR1 and CDR2 from the germline V gene are SGHRS and YFSETQ. CDR3 nucleotides: TGCGCCAGCAGCTGGGGACAGGCGCTCACAGATACGCAGTATTTT. It is translated as CASSWGQALTDTQYF.

The chain recombines TRBV7-2 with TRBJ2-5; no firm D call. V was cut by 5 bases and J by 5 bases, with 12 bases left in between. CDR3 length equals 13 residues. CDR1 SGHTA and CDR2 FQGNSA come from the germline V gene. Here the CDR3 DNA reads TGTGCCAGCAGCCAGACCGCTGCGGAGACCCAGTACTTC. As protein: CASSQTAAETQYF.

The J gene is TRBJ1-2, the V gene TRBV4-2; the D is unclear. CDR1 is LGHNA, CDR2 YNFKEQ, per germline. V was trimmed by 0 bases and J by 7 bases, leaving 15 bases between them. This CDR3 has 15 residues. The DNA of the CDR3 is TGTGCCAGCAGCCAAGATCGGGGATTGTCGGGTGGCTACACCTTC. Residues: CASSQDRGLSGGYTF.

This clonotype was seen ten or more times. The V call is TRBV9, the J call TRBJ1-1; D call uncertain. The germline CDR1 and CDR2 sequences are SGDLS and YYNGEE. CDR3 length: 15 amino acids. The V end was cut by 0 bases, the J end by 1 base, with 10 bases between. DNA of the CDR3: TGTGCCAGCAGCGTAGCGGCTGGAACGAACACTGAAGCTTTCTTT. Amino acid sequence: CASSVAAGTNTEAFF. The full variable domain, completed using reference TRBV9 and TRBJ1-1, is DSGVTQTPKHLITATGQRVTLRCSPRSGDLSVYWYQQSLDQGLQFLIQYYNGEERAKGNILERFSAQQFPDLHSELNLSSLELGDSALYFCASSVAAGTNTEAFFGQGTRLTVV.

In its sample, this clonotype was seen many times. V and J are TRBV20-1 and TRBJ2-3, with unresolved D. The germline V gene has CDR1 DFQATT and CDR2 SNEGSKA (reference sequence). The CDR3 contains 10 residues. The V end lost 5 bases, the J end lost 8 bases, and 8 bases lay between the germline ends. The CDR3 loop reads CSALPGTQYF. DNA for the CDR3: TGCAGTGCTCTCCCCGGTACGCAGTATTTT.

Comment on this clonotype: At one end the junction does not follow the germline gene, possibly because of a read error. The chain has TRBV7-8 and TRBJ2-5; the D gene could be TRBD1 or TRBD2 (7 bases each). Germline CDR1 is SGHVS and CDR2 is FQNEAQ. This CDR3 is 11 amino acids long. The CDR3 reads CACRGGETQYF. The CDR3 DNA is TGTGCCTGCAGGGGGGGGGAGACCCAGTACTTC.

V and J are TRBV9 and TRBJ2-2; 9 positions match TRBD1. V was clipped by 4 bases and J by 5 bases; unmatched bases: 6. This CDR3 region has 15 residues. Germline lookup yields CDR1 SGDLS and CDR2 YYNGEE. The CDR3 DNA is TGTGCCAGCAGCCCCAGGACAGGGGAAACCGGGGAGCTGTTTTTT. The encoded protein is CASSPRTGETGELFF.

This clonotype was observed many times. CDR3 residues: CASSVASGTGETQYF. The CDR3 DNA follows: TGTGCCAGCAGCGTGGCTAGCGGGACTGGGGAGACCCAGTACTTC. This chain uses TRBV28 with TRBJ2-5; 9 nucleotides match TRBD2. The CDR3 has 15 residues. Germline CDR1 is MDHEN and CDR2 is SYDVKM. Trimming removed 6 bases from V and 5 bases from J; junction bases left unmatched: 10.

Remarks on this clonotype: One end of the junction is discordant with germline, which a read error may explain. J is TRBJ2-3 and V is TRBV4-2; tentatively, D is TRBD1 (6 bases). Germline CDR1 reads LGHNA; CDR2 reads YNFKEQ. The CDR3 spans 16 residues. For the CDR3, the DNA is TGTGCCAGCAGCCAAGGACGGGTAAGGGACACAGATACGCGGTATTTT. It yields the protein CASSQGRVRDTDTRYF.

This sequence joins TRBV29-1 and TRBJ1-2, with 8 positions matching TRBD1. The V segment lost 0 bases and the J segment 6 bases; nucleotides outside the gene matches: 6. The CDR3 contains 14 residues. Germline CDR1 SQVTM, CDR2 ANQGSEA. DNA for the CDR3: TGCAGCGTTGAAGATGGACAGGGACCTAATGGCTACACCTTC. Amino acids: CSVEDGQGPNGYTF. The variable domain in full, completed from reference TRBV29-1 and TRBJ1-2, reads SAVISQKPSRDICQRGTSLTIQCQVDSQVTMMFWYRQQPGQSLTLIATANQGSEATYESGFVIDKFPISRPNLTFSTLTVSNMSPEDSSIYLCSVEDGQGPNGYTFGSGTRLTVV.

Many counts were recorded for this clonotype. The chain combines TRBV29-1 with TRBJ2-3; D ambiguous. CDR1 SQVTM and CDR2 ANQGSEA come from the germline V gene. This CDR3 is built from 13 residues. Deletions cut 3 bases from V and 2 bases from J, with 9 bases between. In DNA, the CDR3 is TGCAGCGTTGACGTGGGCCACACAGATACGCAGTATTTT. Protein sequence: CSVDVGHTDTQYF.

In this sample, this clonotype turned up many times. The chain carries TRBV11-3 and TRBJ2-1, with 9 bases that match TRBD2. This CDR3 spans 17 amino acids. V was pared by 2 bases and J by 9 bases, with 14 bases of the junction left unmatched. Germline values: CDR1 SGHNT, CDR2 YENEEA. The CDR3 loop reads CASSLLVAGDLEAEQFF. The CDR3 DNA sequence: TGTGCCAGCAGCTTACTGGTAGCGGGAGACTTGGAAGCTGAGCAGTTCTTC.

This clonotype was found many times. This chain links TRBV14 with TRBJ2-1, with D possibly TRBD2 on 7 matching bases. V dropped 3 bases and J dropped 8 bases, with 20 bases sitting between them. Germline V gives CDR1 SGHDN, CDR2 FVKESK. There are 16 residues in the CDR3. The CDR3 DNA follows: TGTGCCAGCAGCCACTTATTGGGGGGGCCCAGGGATGAGCAGTTCTTC. It specifies CASSHLLGGPRDEQFF. The variable domain in full, completed from reference TRBV14 and TRBJ2-1, reads EAGVTQFPSHSVIEKGQTVTLRCDPISGHDNLYWYRRVMGKEIKFLLHFVKESKQDESGMPNNRFLAERTGGTYSTLKVQPAELEDSGVYFCASSHLLGGPRDEQFFGPGTRLTVL.

The rearrangement uses TRBV11-2 and TRBJ2-2; the D gene could be TRBD1 or TRBD2 (6 bases each). The CDR3 has 16 residues. Per germline, CDR1 SGHAT and CDR2 FQNNGV. Trimming removed 5 bases from V and 0 bases from J, with 13 bases in between. In DNA, the CDR3 is TGTGCCAGCAGCCTCGAGGGGGGCTCGAACACCGGGGAGCTGTTTTTT. Its protein is CASSLEGGSNTGELFF.

This clonotype came up many times. The chain couples TRBV7-9 to TRBJ2-1; 10 bases line up with TRBD2. The CDR3 is made up of 15 amino acids. After removal of 5 bases from V and 8 bases from J, the junction contained 9 bases not matched to a gene. In germline, CDR1 is SEHNR, CDR2 FQNEAQ (reference sequence). DNA for the CDR3: TGTGCCAGCAGCCACCCTAGCGGGAGAGTGTATGAGCAGTTCTTC. Translated, it gives CASSHPSGRVYEQFF.

This clonotype occurred many times. The chain uses TRBV30 and TRBJ2-7; TRBD1 matches 7 bases. V was pared by 0 bases and J by 6 bases, with 5 bases of the junction left unmatched. Germline loops: CDR1 GTSNPN, CDR2 SVGIG (reference sequence). CDR3 length equals 13 residues. The chain's CDR3 is CAWSVTGQGEQYF. The CDR3 nucleotides are TGTGCCTGGAGTGTGACAGGGCAAGGCGAGCAGTACTTC.

This clonotype was seen at least ten times. The rearrangement links TRBV29-1 to TRBJ1-1; D ambiguous. Trimming removed 2 bases at V and 4 bases at J, with 11 bases between. CDR1 and CDR2 (germline): SQVTM, ANQGSEA. The CDR3 runs 13 residues. CDR3 sequence: CSVEPGRATEAFF. DNA of the CDR3: TGCAGCGTTGAACCGGGTCGGGCCACTGAAGCTTTCTTT.

This clonotype turned up a few times. The V gene is TRBV12-3 or TRBV12-4, the J gene TRBJ2-6; the D gene is possibly TRBD1 (5 bases). Trimming took 7 bases from V and 0 from J, leaving 13 bases between them. The CDR3 has 16 residues. CDR3 protein: CASKAGRSSGANVLTF. The CDR3 coding sequence is TGTGCCAGCAAAGCAGGGCGAAGCTCTGGGGCCAACGTCCTGACTTTC.

This clonotype was seen more than once but under ten times. The chain has TRBV27 and TRBJ2-1, with 7 bases fitting TRBD2. Germline CDR1 is MNHEY and CDR2 is SMNVEV (reference sequence). The CDR3 extends over 15 amino acids. The trim removed 4 bases at V and 1 base at J, leaving 4 bases unmatched. DNA of the CDR3: TGTGCCAGCAGTTGGCTAGCGGTTTCCTACAATGAGCAGTTCTTC. Translation gives CASSWLAVSYNEQFF.

This clonotype was observed many times. The chain carries TRBV2 and TRBJ1-4, with D possibly TRBD1 on 5 matching bases. Trimming took off 1 base at V and 6 bases at J, with 15 bases between the two ends. Germline CDR1 is SNHLY and CDR2 is FYNNEI. The CDR3 is made up of 16 amino acids. In DNA, the CDR3 is TGTGCCAGCAGTGAAGGGGGCAGGTGGTTGGATGAAAAACTGTTTTTT. Its protein product is CASSEGGRWLDEKLFF.

This clonotype was counted many times. The chain has TRBV7-9 and TRBJ2-1; D gene unclear. The germline V gene has CDR1 SEHNR and CDR2 FQNEAQ (reference sequence). With 5 bases removed from V and 5 bases from J, the gap between germline ends came to 10 bases. The CDR3 extends over 13 amino acids. CDR3 in amino acids: CASSPRHNNEQFF. The CDR3 DNA reads as TGTGCCAGCAGCCCGAGACACAACAATGAGCAGTTCTTC.

About this clonotype: A much larger clone lies one base from this, so it may be a read error. This CDR3 is missing its conserved last phenylalanine or tryptophan, likely due to a read error. V gene TRBV18 combines with J gene TRBJ1-1; D may be TRBD1 (5 bases). Trimming pared 6 bases from V and 6 bases from J, leaving 14 bases between. CDR1 KGHSH and CDR2 LQKENI come from the germline V gene. CDR3 size: 13 residues. CDR3 region: CASSPLAGAEAFL. In nucleotides, the CDR3 is TGTGCCAGCTCCCCGTTGGCGGGGGCTGAAGCTTTCCTT.

This clonotype has a count of ten or more. V is TRBV30 and J is TRBJ1-5; maybe TRBD1 (5 bases). CDR3 length: 14 amino acids. Trimming removed 3 bases from V and 3 bases from J, with 12 bases in between. Germline V CDR1 and CDR2: GTSNPN, SVGIG (reference sequence). The CDR3 reads CAWRKGQPNQPQHF. CDR3 nucleotides: TGTGCCTGGAGAAAAGGACAACCCAATCAGCCCCAGCATTTT. Variable domain in full (rest from reference TRBV30 and TRBJ1-5): SQTIHQWPATLVQPVGSPLSLECTVEGTSNPNLYWYRQAAGRGLQLLFYSVGIGQISSEVPQNLSASRPQDRQFILSSKKLLLSDSGFYLCAWRKGQPNQPQHFGDGTRLSIL.

This clonotype was detected ten times or more. The chain has TRBV28 and TRBJ2-7; 11 bases fit TRBD2. J gave up 4 bases and V 8 bases, and 13 bases lay outside the gene matches. Germline-derived CDR1 and CDR2 are MDHEN and SYDVKM. This CDR3 comprises 16 residues. The CDR3, as DNA: TGTGCCAGCTTGAACGTAGCGGGAGGGCCCCCATACGAGCAGTACTTC. As protein: CASLNVAGGPPYEQYF.

The chain uses TRBV24-1 and TRBJ2-1; 7 nucleotides match TRBD2. Trimming took 7 bases from V and 2 from J; bases not matched to a gene: 7. Germline CDR1 KGHDR, CDR2 SFDVKD. This CDR3 is 15 amino acids long. DNA of the CDR3: TGTGCCACCAGCGAGACTAGCCGGACCTACAATGAGCAGTTCTTC. Protein sequence: CATSETSRTYNEQFF.

This clonotype was observed many times. The J gene is TRBJ2-4, the V gene TRBV6-2 or TRBV6-3; no firm D call. This CDR3 contains 13 residues. Looked up from germline, CDR1 is MNHEY and CDR2 is SVGEGT. V lost 4 bases, J lost 8 bases, and 12 bases lay in between. The CDR3 DNA is TGTGCCAGCAGTTCCTCCGACGGATACATTCAGTACTTC. The encoded protein is CASSSSDGYIQYF.

The sample holds many counts of this clonotype. The J gene is TRBJ2-7, the V gene TRBV28; D might be TRBD1 (6 bases). This CDR3 comprises 11 residues. Germline V gene data show CDR1 as MDHEN and CDR2 as SYDVKM. Trimming pared 6 bases from V and 5 bases from J, leaving 8 bases between. The CDR3 here is CASSPGDEQYF. The CDR3 bases are TGTGCCAGCAGCCCAGGGGACGAGCAGTACTTC.